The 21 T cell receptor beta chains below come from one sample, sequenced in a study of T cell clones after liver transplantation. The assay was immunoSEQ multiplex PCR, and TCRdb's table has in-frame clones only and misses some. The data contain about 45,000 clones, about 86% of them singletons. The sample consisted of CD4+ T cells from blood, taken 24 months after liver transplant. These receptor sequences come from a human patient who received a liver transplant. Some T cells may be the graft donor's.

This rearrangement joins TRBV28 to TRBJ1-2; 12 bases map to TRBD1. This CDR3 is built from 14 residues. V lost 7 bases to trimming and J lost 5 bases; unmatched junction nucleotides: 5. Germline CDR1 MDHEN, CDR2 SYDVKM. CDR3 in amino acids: CASIGTGGGYGYTF. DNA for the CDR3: TGTGCCAGCATCGGGACAGGGGGCGGGTATGGCTACACCTTC.

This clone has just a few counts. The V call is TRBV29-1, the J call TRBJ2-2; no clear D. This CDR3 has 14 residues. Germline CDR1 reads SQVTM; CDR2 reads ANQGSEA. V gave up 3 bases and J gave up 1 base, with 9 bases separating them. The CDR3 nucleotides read TGCAGCGTTGAGGACGGCCTGAACACCGGGGAGCTGTTTTTT. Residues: CSVEDGLNTGELFF.

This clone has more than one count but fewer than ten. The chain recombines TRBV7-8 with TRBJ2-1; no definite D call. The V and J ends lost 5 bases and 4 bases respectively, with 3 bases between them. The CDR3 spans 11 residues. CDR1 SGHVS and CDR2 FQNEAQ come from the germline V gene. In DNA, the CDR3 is TGTGCCAGCAGCGCGTACAATGAGCAGTTCTTC. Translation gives CASSAYNEQFF.

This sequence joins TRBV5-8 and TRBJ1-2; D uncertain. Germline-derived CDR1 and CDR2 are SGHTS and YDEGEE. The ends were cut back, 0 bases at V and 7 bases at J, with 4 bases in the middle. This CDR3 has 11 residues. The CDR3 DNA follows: TGTGCCAGCAGCTTGGACGGTGGCTACACCTTC. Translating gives CASSLDGGYTF.

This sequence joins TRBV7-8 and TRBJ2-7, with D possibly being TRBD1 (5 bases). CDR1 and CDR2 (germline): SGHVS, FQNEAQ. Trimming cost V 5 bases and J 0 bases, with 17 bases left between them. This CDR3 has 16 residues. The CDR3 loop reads CASSLRQGIFSYEQYF. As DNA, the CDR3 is TGTGCCAGCAGCCTTAGGCAGGGTATCTTCTCCTACGAGCAGTACTTC.

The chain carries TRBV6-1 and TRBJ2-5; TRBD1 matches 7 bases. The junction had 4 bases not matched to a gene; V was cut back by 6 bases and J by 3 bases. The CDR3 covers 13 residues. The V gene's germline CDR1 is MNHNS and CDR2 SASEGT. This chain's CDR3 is CASRRGLEETQYF. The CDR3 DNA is TGTGCCAGCAGGAGGGGGCTTGAAGAGACCCAGTACTTC.

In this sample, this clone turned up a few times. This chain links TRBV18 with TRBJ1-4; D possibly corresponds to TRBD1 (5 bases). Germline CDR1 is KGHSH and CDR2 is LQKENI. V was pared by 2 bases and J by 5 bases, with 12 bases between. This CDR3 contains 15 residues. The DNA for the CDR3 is TGTGCCAGCTCACCAATGGGGCAGGCGAATGAAAAACTGTTTTTT. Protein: CASSPMGQANEKLFF. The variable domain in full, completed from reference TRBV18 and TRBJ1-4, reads NAGVMQNPRHLVRRRGQEARLRCSPMKGHSHVYWYRQLPEEGLKFMVYLQKENIIDESGMPKERFSAEFPKEGPSILRIQQVVRGDSAAYFCASSPMGQANEKLFFGSGTQLSVL.

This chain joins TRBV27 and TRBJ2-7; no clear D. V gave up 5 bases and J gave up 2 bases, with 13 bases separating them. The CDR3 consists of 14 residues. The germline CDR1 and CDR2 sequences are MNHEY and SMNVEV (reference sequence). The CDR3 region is CASSPLGRTYEQYF. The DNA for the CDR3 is TGTGCCAGCAGTCCCCTCGGCAGGACCTACGAGCAGTACTTC.

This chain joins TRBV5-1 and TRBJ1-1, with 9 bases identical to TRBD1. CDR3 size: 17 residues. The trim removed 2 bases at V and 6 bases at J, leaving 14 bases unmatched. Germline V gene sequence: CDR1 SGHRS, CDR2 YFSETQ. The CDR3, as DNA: TGCGCCAGCAGCTTACACGGGACAGGGACAATTCGGGCTGAAGCTTTCTTT. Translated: CASSLHGTGTIRAEAFF.

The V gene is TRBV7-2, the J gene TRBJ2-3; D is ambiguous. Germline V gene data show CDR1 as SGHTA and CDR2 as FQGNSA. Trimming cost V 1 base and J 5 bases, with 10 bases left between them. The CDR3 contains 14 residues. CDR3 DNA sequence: TGTGCCAGCAGCTTAGTTGGACGGCGAGATACGCAGTATTTT. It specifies CASSLVGRRDTQYF.

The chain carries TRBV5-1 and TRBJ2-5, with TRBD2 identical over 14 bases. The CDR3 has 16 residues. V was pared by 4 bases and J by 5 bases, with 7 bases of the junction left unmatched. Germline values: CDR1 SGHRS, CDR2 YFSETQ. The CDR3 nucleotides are TGCGCCAGCAGCACGGGACTAGCGGGAGATGGGGAGACCCAGTACTTC. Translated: CASSTGLAGDGETQYF.

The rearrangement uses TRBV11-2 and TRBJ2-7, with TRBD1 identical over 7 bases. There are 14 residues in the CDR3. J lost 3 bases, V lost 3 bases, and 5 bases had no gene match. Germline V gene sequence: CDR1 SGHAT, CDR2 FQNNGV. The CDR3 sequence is CASSLRQGSYEQYF. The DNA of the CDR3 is TGTGCCAGCAGCTTGAGACAGGGAAGCTACGAGCAGTACTTC.

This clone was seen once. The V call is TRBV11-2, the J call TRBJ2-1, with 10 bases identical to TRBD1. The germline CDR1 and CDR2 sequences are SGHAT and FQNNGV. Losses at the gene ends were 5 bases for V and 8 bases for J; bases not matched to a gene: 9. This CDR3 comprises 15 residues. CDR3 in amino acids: CASSIDRGLTDEQFF. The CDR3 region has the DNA TGTGCCAGCAGCATTGACAGGGGGCTTACCGATGAGCAGTTCTTC.

CDR3 nucleotide sequence: TGCGCCAGCAGCCAAGAAGGAGGGGGCCGGCGGGGAGAAAAACTGTTTTTT. Encoded protein: CASSQEGGGRRGEKLFF. V and J are TRBV4-3 and TRBJ1-4; TRBD1 aligns across 7 bases. Trimming removed 0 bases from V and 8 bases from J; junction bases left unmatched: 12. CDR3 length equals 17 residues. CDR1 LGHNA and CDR2 YSLEER come from the germline V gene.

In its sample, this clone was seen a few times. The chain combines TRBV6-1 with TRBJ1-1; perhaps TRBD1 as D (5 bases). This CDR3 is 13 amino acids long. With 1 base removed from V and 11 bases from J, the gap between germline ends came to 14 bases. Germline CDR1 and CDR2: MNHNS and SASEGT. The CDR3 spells CASSEGTPKSAFF. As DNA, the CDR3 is TGTGCCAGCAGTGAAGGGACACCAAAATCGGCTTTCTTT.

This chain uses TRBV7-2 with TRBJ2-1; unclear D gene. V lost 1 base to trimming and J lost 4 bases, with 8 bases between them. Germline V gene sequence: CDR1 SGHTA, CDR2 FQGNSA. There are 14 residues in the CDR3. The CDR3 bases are TGTGCCAGCAGCTTAGGTACCTTTTACAATGAGCAGTTCTTC. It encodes CASSLGTFYNEQFF.

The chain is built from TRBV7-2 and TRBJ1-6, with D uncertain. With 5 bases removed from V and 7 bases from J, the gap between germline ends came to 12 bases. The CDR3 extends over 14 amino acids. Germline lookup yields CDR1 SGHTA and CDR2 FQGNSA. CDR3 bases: TGTGCCAGCAGCGACTTAACCGGGAATTCACCCCTCCACTTT. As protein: CASSDLTGNSPLHF.

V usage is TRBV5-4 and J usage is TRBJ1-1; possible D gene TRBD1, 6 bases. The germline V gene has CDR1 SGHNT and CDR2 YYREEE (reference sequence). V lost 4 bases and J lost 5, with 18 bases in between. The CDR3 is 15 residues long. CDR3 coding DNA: TGTGCCAGCAGCCCTCAAGGGGGGCGGGTTACTGAAGCTTTCTTT. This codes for CASSPQGGRVTEAFF.

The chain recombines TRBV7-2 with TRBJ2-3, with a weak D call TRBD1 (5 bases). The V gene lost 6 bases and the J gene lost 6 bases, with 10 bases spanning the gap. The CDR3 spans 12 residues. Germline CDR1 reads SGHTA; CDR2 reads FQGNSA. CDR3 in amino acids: CASSRGADTQYF. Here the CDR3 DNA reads TGTGCCAGCAGTCGTGGGGCCGATACGCAGTATTTT.

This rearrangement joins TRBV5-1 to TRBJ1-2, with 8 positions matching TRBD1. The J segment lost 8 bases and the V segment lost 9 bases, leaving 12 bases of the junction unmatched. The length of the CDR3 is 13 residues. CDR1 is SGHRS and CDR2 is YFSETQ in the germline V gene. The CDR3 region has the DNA TGCGCCACGCAGGACAGGGCCTCCCGGGGCTACACCTTC. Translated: CATQDRASRGYTF.

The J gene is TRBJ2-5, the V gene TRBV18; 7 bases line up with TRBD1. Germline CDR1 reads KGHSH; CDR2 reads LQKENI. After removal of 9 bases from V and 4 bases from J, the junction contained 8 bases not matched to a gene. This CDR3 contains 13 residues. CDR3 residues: CASHRGSGETQYF. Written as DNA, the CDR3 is TGTGCCAGTCACAGGGGATCGGGAGAGACCCAGTACTTC.